The clone carrying this T cell receptor beta chain appeared many times. CDR3 length: 12 residues. The V gene lost 9 bases and the J gene lost 4 bases, with 10 bases spanning the gap. Germline loops: CDR1 SGHVS, CDR2 FNYEAQ. The record originates from a study of early T cells in non-severe SARS-CoV-2 infection. From the 5' RACE reads, TCRdb called clonotypes with MiXCR, one entry per CDR3 protein. Of about 92,000 distinct CDR3 sequences detected, 13% to 15% appear once; the ten largest clones hold approximately 7.5%. This sequence originates from an adult who was a healthcare worker with PCR-confirmed SARS-CoV-2 infection or an uninfected control (not recorded which). The rearrangement uses TRBV7-6 and TRBJ2-1, with D perhaps TRBD1 (5 bases). The sample consisted of whole blood. The CDR3 sequence is CASGASYNEQFF. DNA for the CDR3: TGTGCCAGTGGGGCGTCATACAATGAGCAGTTCTTC.